What follows are 21 T cell receptor beta chains derived from one specimen sequenced in a study of blood T cell repertoires in COVID-19. Only in-frame clones appear in the TCRdb table, and some are missing; sequencing was by immunoSEQ multiplex PCR. The sample records tens of thousands of clones, 80% being singletons. Sequencing used peripheral blood. Source of these receptors: a man between 60 and 75 years old with acute or convalescent COVID-19.

The chain uses TRBV4-2 and TRBJ2-6, with D tentatively TRBD1 (6 bases). Between the trimmed V and J ends, which lost 0 bases and 4 bases, there was a span of 10 bases. This CDR3 region has 16 residues. Germline V CDR1 and CDR2: LGHNA, YNFKEQ. CDR3 sequence reads: CASSQEGGAGANVLTF. The CDR3 region has the DNA TGTGCCAGCAGCCAAGAAGGGGGTGCGGGGGCCAACGTCCTGACTTTC.

V gene TRBV20-1 combines with J gene TRBJ1-2; D ambiguous. V was trimmed by 0 bases and J by 4 bases, leaving 3 bases between them. The CDR3 is made up of 11 amino acids. From germline, CDR1 is DFQATT and CDR2 SNEGSKA (reference sequence). The CDR3 DNA is TGCAGTGCTAGAGAGAGCTATGGCTACACCTTC. This sequence encodes CSARESYGYTF.

The J gene is TRBJ1-4, the V gene TRBV24-1, with TRBD1 matching 9 bases. The CDR3 runs 15 residues. The V gene's germline CDR1 is KGHDR and CDR2 SFDVKD. V lost 4 bases and J lost 5; bases outside the gene matches: 4. Written as DNA, the CDR3 is TGTGCCACCAGTGACTCGGGACAGGGCAATGAAAAACTGTTTTTT. Translated, it gives CATSDSGQGNEKLFF.

As for this clone: The junction does not match germline at one end; this may be a read error. The genes are TRBV18 and TRBJ1-2; 7 bases are a match to TRBD1. From germline, CDR1 is KGHSH and CDR2 LQKENI. This CDR3 is 13 amino acids long. The CDR3 loop reads CASSPILGTEANF. CDR3 in DNA: TGTGCCAGCTCACCAATATTAGGGACAGAGGCCAACTTC.

The chain uses TRBV9 and TRBJ2-3, with 7 nucleotides matching TRBD1. Germline CDR1 is SGDLS and CDR2 is YYNGEE. The CDR3 is made up of 16 amino acids. After removal of 0 bases from V and 2 bases from J, the junction contained 6 bases not matched to a gene. The CDR3 loop is CASSVGGGQPTDTQYF. The CDR3 DNA reads TGTGCCAGCAGCGTAGGTGGGGGACAGCCCACAGATACGCAGTATTTT.

The chain couples TRBV12-2 to TRBJ2-1; TRBD1 reflects the table's D call only, with no check against the DNA. TRBV12-2 is a documented pseudogene. There are 18 residues in the CDR3. The CDR3 sequence is CASLFINWGQGMINEQFF. CDR3 sequence (DNA): TGTGCAAGTCTCTTTATAAATTGGGGACAGGGAATGATCAATGAGCAGTTCTTC.

Only a few counts were recorded for this clone. The chain carries TRBV7-6 and TRBJ1-5; 10 positions agree with TRBD1. From germline, CDR1 is SGHVS and CDR2 FNYEAQ. V trimming: 5 bases; J trimming: 7 bases; junction bases outside the gene matches: 5. This CDR3 is 14 amino acids long. This CDR3 reads CASSPTGGWQPQHF. In nucleotides, the CDR3 is TGTGCCAGCAGCCCGACAGGGGGCTGGCAGCCCCAGCATTTT.

This chain uses TRBV12-3 or TRBV12-4 with TRBJ1-1; D is uncertain. The CDR3 is 13 amino acids. V was pared by 2 bases and J by 0 bases, with 4 bases between. CDR3 amino acids: CASSLTVNTEAFF. For the CDR3, the DNA is TGTGCCAGCAGTTTAACAGTGAACACTGAAGCTTTCTTT.

This chain uses TRBV12-3 or TRBV12-4 with TRBJ2-4, with 7 bases matching TRBD2. The V segment lost 5 bases and the J segment 7 bases; nucleotides outside the gene matches: 2. The length of the CDR3 is 12 residues. The DNA for the CDR3 is TGTGCCAGCAGTCTCGGGGGGAACATTCAGTACTTC. It encodes CASSLGGNIQYF.

The chain is built from TRBV11-2 and TRBJ2-2; 9 bases are shared with TRBD2. After removal of 3 bases from V and 6 bases from J, the junction contained 8 bases not matched to a gene. This CDR3 is 16 amino acids long. Germline CDR1 SGHAT, CDR2 FQNNGV. This chain's CDR3 is CASSLGGTSSAGELFF. CDR3 in DNA: TGTGCCAGCAGCTTGGGCGGGACTAGCTCAGCCGGGGAGCTGTTTTTT.

V usage is TRBV19 and J usage is TRBJ2-2, with D uncertain. Trimming took off 1 base at V and 5 bases at J, with 8 bases between the two ends. This CDR3 spans 14 amino acids. The V gene's germline CDR1 is LNHDA and CDR2 SQIVND (reference sequence). CDR3 bases: TGTGCCAGTAGTATAGGGCAGACAACCGGGGAGCTGTTTTTT. It encodes CASSIGQTTGELFF.

The chain joins TRBV6-4 to TRBJ2-1, with a tentative D call TRBD2 (5 bases). This CDR3 is 14 amino acids long. V was clipped by 3 bases and J by 5 bases, with 11 bases between them. CDR1 and CDR2 from the germline V gene are MRHNA and SNTAGT. The chain's CDR3 is CASSERGWNNEQFF. CDR3 nucleotide sequence: TGTGCCAGCAGTGAACGGGGTTGGAACAATGAGCAGTTCTTC.

This chain joins TRBV5-4 and TRBJ2-5; a possible D gene is TRBD1 (5 bases). The CDR3 is 14 amino acids. CDR1 is SGHNT, CDR2 YYREEE, per germline (reference sequence). V lost 4 bases to trimming and J lost 9 bases, with 19 bases between them. The CDR3 DNA is TGTGCCAGCAGCCCCGTGCAGGCAGAAGGGGCCCAGTACTTC. This encodes CASSPVQAEGAQYF.

This clone was seen a few times. The V call is TRBV29-1, the J call TRBJ2-2; 8 bases match TRBD2. The CDR3 consists of 14 residues. Germline-derived CDR1 and CDR2 are SQVTM and ANQGSEA. V shed 3 bases, J shed 3 bases, and the junction held 3 bases outside the gene matches. CDR3 region: CSVESSGHTGELFF. The CDR3 DNA follows: TGCAGCGTTGAGTCTAGCGGGCACACCGGGGAGCTGTTTTTT.

CDR3 amino acids: CASSPPGGMRTDTQYF. CDR3 sequence (DNA): TGTGCCAGCAGCCCTCCGGGGGGGATGCGCACAGATACGCAGTATTTT. V gene TRBV27 combines with J gene TRBJ2-3; 8 bases fit TRBD2. V was clipped by 6 bases and J by 1 base; unmatched bases: 9. There are 16 residues in the CDR3. Germline values: CDR1 MNHEY, CDR2 SMNVEV (reference sequence).

The V call is TRBV2, the J call TRBJ2-7, with 7 bases lining up with TRBD2. The CDR3 has 13 amino acids. V was clipped by 6 bases and J by 7 bases; unmatched bases: 9. Looked up from germline, CDR1 is SNHLY and CDR2 is FYNNEI. The CDR3: CASSLTSSGEQYF. The CDR3 coding sequence is TGTGCCAGCAGCTTGACTAGCTCGGGGGAGCAGTACTTC.

This chain links TRBV3-1 (or the pseudogene TRBV3-2) with TRBJ1-1; D call uncertain. This CDR3 is 17 amino acids long. Germline CDR1 reads LGHDT; CDR2 reads YNNKEL (reference sequence). Trimming removed 4 bases at V and 12 bases at J, with 30 bases between. The CDR3 nucleotides are TGTGCCAGCAGCCCTACTACGTCACTACCTCGCTCACTCCTGACTTTCTTT. This codes for CASSPTTSLPRSLLTFF.

This clone was picked up a small number of times. CDR3 region: CASSQPQGASLNTEAFF. The CDR3 DNA follows: TGTGCCAGTAGTCAACCCCAGGGGGCGAGCTTAAACACTGAAGCTTTCTTT. The J gene is TRBJ1-1, the V gene TRBV19; TRBD1 matches 8 bases. The CDR3 has 17 residues. J gave up 2 bases and V 5 bases, and 13 bases lay outside the gene matches. Germline V lookup: CDR1 LNHDA, CDR2 SQIVND (reference sequence).

The rearrangement joins TRBV5-4 to TRBJ1-1; TRBD1 agrees at 9 bases. The junction had 5 bases not matched to a gene; V was cut back by 4 bases and J by 7 bases. CDR1 and CDR2 (germline): SGHNT, YYREEE (reference sequence). The CDR3 extends over 13 amino acids. CDR3 coding DNA: TGTGCCAGCAGCCTTACAGGGGGCAATGAAGCTTTCTTT. It translates to CASSLTGGNEAFF.

V and J are TRBV14 and TRBJ2-5; D is perhaps TRBD2 (6 bases). V lost 4 bases, J lost 6 bases, and 12 bases lay in between. The CDR3 is made up of 13 amino acids. The germline V gene has CDR1 SGHDN and CDR2 FVKESK. CDR3 region: CASSRGVLQTQYF. The CDR3 DNA reads as TGTGCCAGCAGCCGGGGGGTCCTCCAGACCCAGTACTTC. The entire variable domain, with the rest obtained from reference TRBV14 and TRBJ2-5, is as follows: EAGVTQFPSHSVIEKGQTVTLRCDPISGHDNLYWYRRVMGKEIKFLLHFVKESKQDESGMPNNRFLAERTGGTYSTLKVQPAELEDSGVYFCASSRGVLQTQYFGPGTRLLVL.

CDR3 nucleotide sequence: TGTGCCAGCAGCCGACTCAATGAGCAGTTCTTC. Protein product: CASSRLNEQFF. The genes are TRBV7-2 and TRBJ2-1, with unresolved D. Germline V gene sequence: CDR1 SGHTA, CDR2 FQGNSA. The V end was cut by 5 bases, the J end by 6 bases, with 5 bases between. CDR3 length: 11 amino acids.